This passage covers 28 T cell receptor beta chains from one sample sequenced in a study of shared clonotypes between healthy human individuals (dated by TCRdb to about 2020). To prepare the library, the immunoSEQ multiplex PCR assay was applied. TCRdb took over this immuneACCESS table, retaining in-frame rearrangements with V and J assigned. Such tables are incomplete; in checked studies, under half of the missing clones stem from an unresolved V gene, and the remainder is unexplained. The sample table records about 2.4 million clones; roughly 93% of these occur just once. 0.36% of the sample is in the top ten clones. The sample taken for sequencing was naive CD4+ T cells from PBMCs. The sample's cell subset or site label is to be understood as: CD45RA+ positively selected. The receptors shown here come from a man aged 18 to 35 in good health. Some clones in this sample may be carry-over from other donors' samples.

The chain couples TRBV19 to TRBJ1-1; D unresolved. From germline, CDR1 is LNHDA and CDR2 SQIVND (reference sequence). The CDR3 covers 15 residues. Trimming pared 3 bases from V and 0 bases from J, leaving 11 bases between. This CDR3 reads CASSILRNVNTEAFF. CDR3 in DNA: TGTGCCAGTAGTATCCTTAGGAACGTGAACACTGAAGCTTTCTTT.

This chain joins TRBV11-2 and TRBJ1-4, with TRBD1 identical over 9 bases. Germline CDR1 reads SGHAT; CDR2 reads FQNNGV. This CDR3 is 14 amino acids long. J gave up 8 bases and V 3 bases, and 4 bases lay outside the gene matches. CDR3 protein: CASSFGQGTEKLFF. The DNA for the CDR3 is TGTGCCAGCAGCTTTGGACAGGGGACAGAAAAACTGTTTTTT.

The V call is TRBV28, the J call TRBJ1-2; D remains unclear. This CDR3 has 14 amino acids. Germline-derived CDR1 and CDR2 are MDHEN and SYDVKM. Trimming removed 2 bases at V and 5 bases at J, with 12 bases between. The CDR3 reads CASSLRNLGYGYTF. CDR3 nucleotide sequence: TGTGCCAGCAGTTTAAGGAATCTTGGGTATGGCTACACCTTC.

This chain uses TRBV29-1 with TRBJ2-4; 12 bases align to TRBD2. The CDR3 runs to 15 residues. The germline V gene has CDR1 SQVTM and CDR2 ANQGSEA. V trimming: 4 bases; J trimming: 2 bases; junction bases outside the gene matches: 3. The CDR3 bases are TGCAGCGTTGTGACTAGCGGGAGCCCCAAAAACATTCAGTACTTC. Amino acid sequence: CSVVTSGSPKNIQYF.

This chain uses TRBV25-1 with TRBJ2-2; possible D gene TRBD1, 5 bases. The V gene's germline CDR1 is MGHDK and CDR2 SYGVNS. The CDR3 consists of 16 residues. Deletions cut 8 bases from V and 4 bases from J, with 20 bases between. CDR3 in amino acids: CASGIRDPRFTGELFF. For the CDR3, the DNA is TGTGCCAGCGGAATCAGGGATCCCAGGTTCACCGGGGAGCTGTTTTTT.

The rearrangement links TRBV7-3 to TRBJ2-1; 9 nucleotides align to TRBD1. CDR1 is SGHTA, CDR2 FQGTGA, per germline. V trimming: 5 bases; J trimming: 6 bases; junction bases outside the gene matches: 8. The CDR3 is 15 amino acids. The CDR3 region has the DNA TGTGCCAGCAGCCGTGGGACAGGGAGGTCCAATGAGCAGTTCTTC. Translation gives CASSRGTGRSNEQFF.

As for this clone: Other DNA sequences in the same sample also yield this CDR3. The chain joins TRBV5-4 to TRBJ2-1; 7 positions agree with TRBD2. This CDR3 spans 15 amino acids. Germline lookup yields CDR1 SGHNT and CDR2 YYREEE (reference sequence). After removal of 2 bases from V and 2 bases from J, the junction contained 4 bases not matched to a gene. CDR3 nucleotide sequence: TGTGCCAGCAGCTTAGCTAGCGGTACCTACAATGAGCAGTTCTTC. This gives the protein CASSLASGTYNEQFF.

The chain links TRBV7-9 to TRBJ1-3, with 7 bases that match TRBD1. This CDR3 has 15 residues. The ends lost 5 bases at V and 0 bases at J; junction bases unmatched: 4. CDR1 is SEHNR and CDR2 is FQNEAQ in the germline V gene (reference sequence). The CDR3 nucleotides are TGTGCCAGCAGCCAGGGGGTTTTCTCTGGAAACACCATATATTTT. It yields the protein CASSQGVFSGNTIYF. Full variable domain (missing parts from reference TRBV7-9 and TRBJ1-3): DTGVSQNPRHKITKRGQNVTFRCDPISEHNRLYWYRQTLGQGPEFLTYFQNEAQLEKSRLLSDRFSAERPKGSFSTLEIQRTEQGDSAMYLCASSQGVFSGNTIYFGEGSWLTVV.

In regard to this clone: One junction end disagrees with the germline gene, perhaps due to a read error. The V and J genes are TRBV28 and TRBJ1-2; tentatively, D is TRBD1 (6 bases). Germline V gene lookup returns CDR1 MDHEN and CDR2 SYDVKM. The CDR3 covers 14 residues. The CDR3 sequence: CTSSLGRGNYGYTF. CDR3 DNA: TGTACCAGCAGTTTGGGGAGGGGGAACTATGGCTACACCTTC.

V and J are TRBV5-1 and TRBJ2-3; 13 nucleotides agree with TRBD2. J gave up 6 bases and V 0 bases, and 7 bases lay outside the gene matches. CDR1 SGHRS and CDR2 YFSETQ come from the germline V gene. This CDR3 spans 17 amino acids. CDR3 loop: CASSLATSGRAGDTQYF. The CDR3 DNA is TGCGCCAGCAGCTTGGCCACTAGCGGGAGGGCCGGGGATACGCAGTATTTT.

The gene calls are TRBV6-6 and TRBJ1-5; the D gene is possibly TRBD1 (6 bases). The V end lost 0 bases, the J end lost 6 bases, and 12 bases lay between the germline ends. CDR1 is MNHNY and CDR2 is SVGAGI in the germline V gene (reference sequence). The CDR3 loop spans 15 amino acids. The CDR3 sequence is CASSYSRQAAQPQHF. For the CDR3, the DNA is TGTGCCAGCAGTTACTCTCGACAGGCCGCTCAGCCCCAGCATTTT.

This chain joins TRBV6-6 and TRBJ2-7; 9 bases match TRBD1. V trimming: 6 bases; J trimming: 5 bases; junction bases outside the gene matches: 8. Germline values: CDR1 MNHNY, CDR2 SVGAGI (reference sequence). The CDR3 consists of 14 residues. In nucleotides, the CDR3 is TGTGCCAGCAGGATACAGGGGGCTGCCCACGAGCAGTACTTC. Protein sequence: CASRIQGAAHEQYF.

V usage is TRBV27 and J usage is TRBJ2-3; 8 bases are shared with TRBD1. V was clipped by 6 bases and J by 6 bases; unmatched bases: 11. Germline values: CDR1 MNHEY, CDR2 SMNVEV (reference sequence). The CDR3 sequence is 15 residues long. The CDR3 DNA is TGTGCCAGCAGCCCACAGGGGGGAGCGTGGGATACGCAGTATTTT. Protein product: CASSPQGGAWDTQYF.

This sequence joins TRBV5-5 and TRBJ2-3; D remains unclear. Per germline, CDR1 SGHKS and CDR2 YYEKEE (reference sequence). CDR3 length: 15 residues. The V gene lost 0 bases and the J gene lost 0 bases, with 8 bases spanning the gap. The CDR3 is CASSLGQASTDTQYF. CDR3 nucleotides: TGTGCCAGCAGCTTGGGACAAGCTAGCACAGATACGCAGTATTTT.

The chain links TRBV29-1 to TRBJ2-1, with D possibly being TRBD2 (5 bases). The V and J ends lost 3 bases and 12 bases respectively, with 18 bases between them. The V gene's germline CDR1 is SQVTM and CDR2 ANQGSEA. The CDR3 contains 13 residues. The CDR3 is CSVETRRAIAQFF. The DNA of the CDR3 is TGCAGCGTTGAGACCCGGCGGGCAATAGCGCAGTTCTTC.

The gene calls are TRBV28 and TRBJ2-4, with a weak D call TRBD1 (5 bases). Deletions cut 4 bases from V and 1 base from J, with 14 bases between. CDR3 length: 16 residues. Germline-derived CDR1 and CDR2 are MDHEN and SYDVKM. Written as DNA, the CDR3 is TGTGCCAGCAGTTCGACAGCCCTCGGGGCCAAAAACATTCAGTACTTC. This encodes CASSSTALGAKNIQYF.

In regard to this clone: The sample contains more than one DNA sequence encoding this CDR3. This chain connects TRBV5-1 to TRBJ2-3; 13 bases map to TRBD2. The length of the CDR3 is 17 residues. CDR1 and CDR2 (germline): SGHRS, YFSETQ. The V and J ends lost 0 bases and 3 bases, in that order; junction bases with no gene match: 4. CDR3 sequence: CASSLGLAGGLTDTQYF. CDR3 DNA: TGCGCCAGCAGCTTGGGACTAGCGGGAGGTTTAACAGATACGCAGTATTTT.

The chain recombines TRBV6-5 with TRBJ1-2; tentative D call: TRBD1 (5 bases). This CDR3 is 14 amino acids long. Germline V lookup: CDR1 MNHEY, CDR2 SVGAGI. V was shortened by 4 bases and J by 3 bases, with 12 bases between the two germline ends. The CDR3 DNA follows: TGTGCCAGCAGTTGGGGACCGGAGGACTATGGCTACACCTTC. Its protein is CASSWGPEDYGYTF.

In the case of this clone: Other DNA sequences of this sample code for an identical CDR3. The chain has TRBV9 and TRBJ1-1; D is ambiguous. Germline values: CDR1 SGDLS, CDR2 YYNGEE. With 2 bases removed from V and 2 bases from J, the gap between germline ends came to 10 bases. This CDR3 has 14 amino acids. DNA of the CDR3: TGTGCCAGCAGCGTTGATGGGCGCAACACTGAAGCTTTCTTT. This codes for CASSVDGRNTEAFF.

This rearrangement joins TRBV6-1 to TRBJ1-4, with D uncertain. CDR1 is MNHNS, CDR2 SASEGT, per germline. Between the trimmed V and J ends, which lost 8 bases and 6 bases, there was a span of 13 bases. This CDR3 is 13 amino acids long. The CDR3 DNA follows: TGTGCCAGCCGACGGGGTCTCGATGAAAAACTGTTTTTT. It translates to CASRRGLDEKLFF.

The chain links TRBV5-6 to TRBJ2-7, with TRBD1 matching over 7 bases. After removal of 7 bases from V and 4 bases from J, the junction contained 5 bases not matched to a gene. The CDR3 runs 12 residues. The germline CDR1 and CDR2 sequences are SGHDT and YYEEEE. DNA of the CDR3: TGTGCCAGCCGGGGACAGCCTTACGAGCAGTACTTC. It encodes CASRGQPYEQYF.

This clone occurred once. The chain recombines TRBV7-9 with TRBJ2-2, with 9 bases matching TRBD1. This CDR3 region has 17 residues. V gave up 4 bases and J gave up 5 bases; unmatched junction bases: 11. CDR1 and CDR2 from the germline V gene are SEHNR and FQNEAQ (reference sequence). This chain's CDR3 is CASSSQRAGTGTGELFF. CDR3 coding DNA: TGTGCCAGCAGCTCCCAAAGAGCCGGGACAGGGACCGGGGAGCTGTTTTTT.

The chain links TRBV15 to TRBJ1-2; no firm D call. Per the germline V gene, CDR1 is LNHNV and CDR2 is YYDKDF (reference sequence). The CDR3 runs 13 residues. The V gene lost 8 bases and the J gene lost 0 bases, with 10 bases spanning the gap. CDR3 residues: CATSARSNYGYTF. CDR3 nucleotides: TGTGCCACCTCGGCACGCTCTAACTATGGCTACACCTTC.

The genes are TRBV5-8 and TRBJ2-1; D is ambiguous. CDR1 is SGHTS and CDR2 is YDEGEE in the germline V gene. The CDR3 has 13 amino acids. V lost 3 bases and J 2 bases, leaving 6 bases between the germline ends. The CDR3 DNA is TGTGCCAGCAGCTACAGTACCTACAATGAGCAGTTCTTC. Protein product: CASSYSTYNEQFF.

Worth noting for this clone: Different DNA sequences within this sample yield the same CDR3. CDR3: CASSPSTGNYEQYF. The CDR3 coding sequence is TGTGCCAGCTCACCAAGCACAGGGAACTACGAGCAGTACTTC. This sequence joins TRBV18 and TRBJ2-7; a weak D match, TRBD1 (6 bases). This CDR3 contains 14 residues. Trimming stripped 2 bases from V and 3 bases from J, with 11 bases between. Germline loops: CDR1 KGHSH, CDR2 LQKENI.

The chain carries TRBV6-5 and TRBJ2-5, with TRBD2 as a possible D gene (5 bases). V lost 8 bases and J 4 bases, leaving 17 bases between the germline ends. This CDR3 spans 14 amino acids. The germline gives CDR1 MNHEY, CDR2 SVGAGI. CDR3 coding DNA: TGTGCCAGCCGAGAGGGCACCAAGGGAGAGACCCAGTACTTC. Translating it yields CASREGTKGETQYF.

The CDR3 region has the DNA TGCGCCAGCAGCGCCGACACTGAAGCTTTCTTT. Protein product: CASSADTEAFF. The V gene is TRBV5-1, the J gene TRBJ1-1; D gene uncertain. This CDR3 region has 11 residues. V was clipped by 4 bases and J by 3 bases, with 4 bases between them. Germline CDR1 SGHRS, CDR2 YFSETQ.

The chain couples TRBV4-2 to TRBJ1-1, with D possibly matching TRBD1 (5 bases). V shed 2 bases and J shed 7 bases, with 17 bases lying between them. From germline, CDR1 is LGHNA and CDR2 YNFKEQ. CDR3 length: 15 amino acids. The CDR3 here is CASSQTRDLQGEAFF. DNA for the CDR3: TGTGCCAGCAGCCAAACGAGAGACCTTCAGGGTGAAGCTTTCTTT.